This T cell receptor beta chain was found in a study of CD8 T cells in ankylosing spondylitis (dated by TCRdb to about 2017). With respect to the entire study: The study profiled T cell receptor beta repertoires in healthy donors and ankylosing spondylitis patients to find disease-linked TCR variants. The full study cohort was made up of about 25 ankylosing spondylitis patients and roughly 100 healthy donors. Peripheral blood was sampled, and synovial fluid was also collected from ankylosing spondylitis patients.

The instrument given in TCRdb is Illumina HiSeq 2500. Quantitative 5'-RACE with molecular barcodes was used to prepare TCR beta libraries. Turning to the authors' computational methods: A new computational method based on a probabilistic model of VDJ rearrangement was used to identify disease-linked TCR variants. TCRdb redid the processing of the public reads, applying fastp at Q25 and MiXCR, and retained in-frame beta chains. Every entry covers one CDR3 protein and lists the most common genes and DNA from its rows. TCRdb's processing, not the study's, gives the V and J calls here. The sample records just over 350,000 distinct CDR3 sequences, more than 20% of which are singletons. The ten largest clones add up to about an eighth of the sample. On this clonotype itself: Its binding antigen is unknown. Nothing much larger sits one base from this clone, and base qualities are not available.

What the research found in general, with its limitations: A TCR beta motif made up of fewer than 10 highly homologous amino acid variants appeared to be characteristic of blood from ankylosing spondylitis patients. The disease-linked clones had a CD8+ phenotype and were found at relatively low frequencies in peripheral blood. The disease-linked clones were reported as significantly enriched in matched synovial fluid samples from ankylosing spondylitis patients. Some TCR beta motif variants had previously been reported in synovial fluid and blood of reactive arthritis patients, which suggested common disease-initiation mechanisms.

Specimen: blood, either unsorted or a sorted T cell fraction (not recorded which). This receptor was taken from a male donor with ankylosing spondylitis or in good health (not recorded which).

The CDR3 is CASSLEGGYTEAFF. The DNA sequence reads TGCGCCAGCAGCTTGGAGGGAGGGTACACTGAAGCTTTCTTT. Recombination connected TRBV5-1 to TRBJ1-1, with the D gene uncertain. V drops 0 bases and J drops 3 bases, leaving 9 bases in between. CDR3 length: 14 amino acids, cysteine to phenylalanine. This entry keeps only the CDR3 DNA: 42 bases, framed from base 1. The CDR1 and CDR2 encoded by the germline V gene are SGHRS and YFSETQ.